This TCR beta chain was captured in a study of T cell repertoires and HLA-DP antigens (dated by TCRdb to between 2018 and 2020). Describing the broader study: Using HeLa cells transduced to present allogeneic HLA-DP, the study set up an in vitro model of CD4+ T cell alloreactivity. Of the three donors, two were male and one was female, with ages ranging from the 18-to-29 band to the 60-to-69 band. The two alloantigens modelled structurally similar versus dissimilar alloantigens, differing from self at one and approximately 11 peptide-binding groove amino acids, respectively. The average DNA input was approximately 220 ng for sorted CD137+CD4+ samples versus around 1.2 ug for pre-culture CD4+ samples. Beyond this particular receptor, the publication reports: Clones undetected before culture had an average cumulative frequency of roughly 36% against one allele versus 50% to 65% against the other. Separate analysis of naive and memory CD4+ repertoires was not performed. Sorted CD137+ cells showed similar clonality against both alloantigens, at approximately 0.4, which was much higher than the 0.04 to 0.045 seen in pre-culture samples. Limitations included only three donors, a non-physiological HeLa antigen-presenting system, and the use of total CD4+ responder cells.

Magnetic bead negative selection was used to isolate untouched CD4+ T cells from Ficoll-separated PBMC, with purity averaging nearly 98%. Untouched CD4+ T cells were isolated with magnetic beads from Ficoll-separated PBMC, and a purity of about 98% was reached with negligible CD8+ contamination. Peripheral blood mononuclear cells came from the buffy coats of three healthy blood donors. All three donors were CMV seronegative. The DNeasy Blood & Tissue Kit was used for extraction of genomic DNA. For each subject, genomic DNA from sorted CD137+CD4+ cells and from pre-culture CD4+ baseline samples underwent TCRB sequencing. The immunoSEQ multiplex PCR, with forward primers for 54 TRBV segments and reverse primers for 13 TRBJ segments, was used to amplify TCRB CDR3 regions. Deep resolution, with a target of about 220,000 T cell genomes, was applied to the sequencing of pre-culture CD4+ samples. Sequencing of amplicons was performed on an Illumina HiSeq System, and 87 bp reads covering the CDR3 were generated. Processing in the source paper ran as follows. PCR and sequencing errors in the reads were corrected, and alignment to IMGT reference sequences was used to define CDR3 regions. Template and unique rearrangement counts were estimated using synthetic template pools. Clonality was computed as 1 minus Pielou's evenness. Richness was estimated with the Daley-Smith estimator. Morisita's index served as the measure of repertoire overlap. Clones present in cultured samples but not detected in the pre-culture repertoire of the same donor were defined as low-abundance clones. Imported from immuneACCESS, the table was reduced by TCRdb to in-frame sequences with V and J called. These copies leave out some clones; in studies compared against another copy, an unresolved V gene accounts for under half, and the cause of the remainder is not known. Clone size and the V and J calls come from that table; the DNA yielded D and trimming. The sample table records around 100,000 clones; about 91% of these occur just once. The biggest ten clones account for less than 0.35% of the sample.

The CDR3 runs 16 residues from the cysteine to the phenylalanine. The read is trimmed to its CDR3 DNA, 48 bases read in frame from base 1. V is cut by 3 bases and J by 3 bases, and the space between the germline ends is 18 bases. CDR1 and CDR2, looked up from the germline V gene, are ENHRY and SYGVKD. Comments on this clone: Its recognized antigen is unknown. No much larger clone is present one base from it, and per-base qualities are unavailable.

The material sequenced was CD4+ T cells from PBMCs. The sequence links TRBV10-3 to TRBJ2-7; a tentative D match to TRBD1 spans 5 bases. The clonotype was recovered from a woman aged 18-29 years in good health and CMV-seronegative. This receptor carries the CDR3 CAISDLGRASFYEQYF. In nucleotides, the sequence is TGTGCCATCAGTGATCTCGGCAGGGCCAGCTTCTACGAGCAGTACTTC.